This TCR beta chain was captured by sequencing in a study of blood T cells in healthy people across ages. Study-wide findings and caveats: Long-lived donors carried more naive CD4+ cells and greater diversity than aged donors.

CDR3 length equals 17 residues. V was trimmed by 2 bases and J by 4 bases, leaving 18 bases between them. The germline V gene encodes CDR1 MNHNY and CDR2 SVGAGI (reference sequence). Comments on this clonotype: The antigen is not known.

With each sample, at least 5 micrograms of total RNA were extracted. The use of a sample-barcoded 5' primer and a J-beta primer mix characterized a second PCR of about 6 to 12 cycles. TCRdb re-derived calls from the 5' RACE reads in MiXCR, one entry per CDR3 protein. The sample yields 1,300,000 or so distinct CDR3 sequences, 59% seen once. This chain uses TRBV6-6 with TRBJ2-1; the D gene is possibly TRBD1 (5 bases). The sequencing input was blood. The sequence came from a man aged 18 to 30 in good health. The DNA for the CDR3 is TGTGCCAGCAGTTACCCTTCTCAGGGTTGGGGATACAATGAGCAGTTCTTC. Amino acid sequence: CASSYPSQGWGYNEQFF.